This T cell receptor (beta chain) is drawn from a study of blood T cell repertoires in COVID-19. Study-wide context: From the United States, Italy and Spain came samples of acute and convalescent COVID-19. PBMCs, B-cell-depleted T cells, or T cells were the source of the cDNA or gDNA that made up the material.

Per the original methods: The assay estimated nucleated cells by amplifying reference gene primers. The assay was immunoSEQ multiplex PCR, and TCRdb's table has in-frame clones only and misses some. Clone size and the V and J calls come from that table; the DNA yielded D and trimming. The sample holds roughly 68,000 clones, approximately 85% seen once. The sequencing sample was made of peripheral blood. This receptor was taken from a human donor in a cohort sampled during active COVID-19.

CDR3 in DNA: TGCAGCGTTGTTGGGCAGGGGGCCGGGGAGCTGTTTTTT. Its protein product is CSVVGQGAGELFF. The rearrangement links TRBV29-1 to TRBJ2-2; 7 bases are a match to TRBD1. The CDR3 contains 13 residues. CDR1 and CDR2 (germline): SQVTM, ANQGSEA. V lost 4 bases, J lost 6 bases, and 5 bases stayed unmatched.